Reported below is one TCR beta chain. Antigen unknown. This specimen comes from a study of cytomegalovirus exposure and HLA in healthy donors. Background on the study: Approximately 85 million unique TCRs from HLA-typed donors were held in an early data release. Notes on the study in general: Analysis performed later found about 17,000 TCR beta sequences associated with HLA alleles at 0.05 false discovery rate. The HLA-A and HLA-B alleles of most subjects were reportedly predicted accurately from TCR beta sequences.

The PCR had 60 Vbeta and 13 Jbeta primers. The assay was immunoSEQ multiplex PCR, and TCRdb's table has in-frame clones only and misses some. The repertoire holds 200,000 or so clones, with around 75% as singletons. V trimming: 5 bases; J trimming: 5 bases; junction bases outside the gene matches: 15. The CDR3 is 17 amino acids. The germline CDR1 and CDR2 sequences are SGHAT and FQDESV (reference sequence). The sequenced sample consisted of PBMCs. This clonotype originated in a male donor in good health and CMV-seropositive. This chain connects TRBV11-1 to TRBJ2-1, with 7 nucleotides matching TRBD2. CDR3 DNA sequence: TGTGCCAGCAGCCCCGGACTAGGGTCCCCGCTTGACAATGAGCAGTTCTTC. Protein product: CASSPGLGSPLDNEQFF. The full variable domain, in which reference TRBV11-1 and TRBJ2-1 provide the parts outside the CDR3, is EAEVAQSPRYKITEKSQAVAFWCDPISGHATLYWYRQILGQGPELLVQFQDESVVDDSQLPKDRFSAERLKGVDSTLKIQPAELGDSAMYLCASSPGLGSPLDNEQFFGPGTRLTVL.